This entry concerns a single T cell receptor beta chain. Its antigen is not known. The repertoire was sequenced with immunoSEQ multiplex PCR; TCRdb's copy has only in-frame clones and lacks some. The table lists about 1,500,000 clones, roughly 95% of them singletons, with approximately 1.2% in the top ten. This record comes from a study of shared clonotypes between healthy human individuals. Broader study findings: Researchers sampled blood only, noting tissue repertoires likely differ. Though the depth was large, rarefaction showed that sorted-subset sequencing was incomplete. Shared clonotypes: about 5% naive CD4, approximately 3.4% naive CD8, 2.3% memory CD4, under 0.45% memory CD8.

Source material: naive CD4+ T cells sorted from blood. The subset is: CD45RA+ positively selected. The sequence derives from a man younger than 45 in good health.

Here the CDR3 DNA reads TGTGCCATCAGTGGGACAGGAGCTAAAAACATTCAGTACTTC. Amino acid sequence: CAISGTGAKNIQYF. The chain employs TRBV10-3 and TRBJ2-4; 7 bases are shared with TRBD1. The CDR3 is 14 amino acids. After removal of 4 bases from V and 4 bases from J, the junction contained 4 bases not matched to a gene. In germline, CDR1 is ENHRY, CDR2 SYGVKD.